These T cell receptor beta chains were read from a single sample in a study of cytomegalovirus exposure and HLA in healthy donors. Only in-frame clones appear in the TCRdb table, and some are missing; sequencing was by immunoSEQ multiplex PCR. The sample lists 65,000 to 95,000 clones; around 80% were seen once. The material sequenced was PBMCs. Receptors originate from a male donor in good health and CMV-seropositive. CDR3s leave out the opening cysteine and the closing phenylalanine or tryptophan. Each record gives: J gene, clone size, V gene, CDR3 protein. Clone size, where shown, is once, few, many, or a class for clones that have expanded.

J gene: TRBJ2-7; clone size: -; V gene: TRBV6-5; CDR3 protein: ASMVTGGNEQY
J gene: TRBJ2-7; clone size: once; V gene: TRBV5-1; CDR3 protein: ASSYTGTGNYEQY
J gene: TRBJ2-5; clone size: -; V gene: TRBV10-3; CDR3 protein: AIRRTSIQETQY
J gene: TRBJ1-2; clone size: -; V gene: TRBV27; CDR3 protein: ASSFSSVAGYT
J gene: TRBJ1-1; clone size: -; V gene: TRBV19; CDR3 protein: ASTGTGRMNTEAF
J gene: TRBJ2-1; clone size: -; V gene: TRBV27; CDR3 protein: ASSQGLAGLGEQF
J gene: TRBJ2-7; clone size: -; V gene: TRBV19; CDR3 protein: ASSIAGLAGVHEQY
J gene: TRBJ2-7; clone size: once; V gene: TRBV5-4; CDR3 protein: ASSLAEGSRLYEQY
J gene: TRBJ1-3; clone size: -; V gene: TRBV7-9; CDR3 protein: ASIETGTSGNTIY
J gene: TRBJ2-5; clone size: -; V gene: TRBV7-9; CDR3 protein: ASSSNVPSRRETQY
J gene: TRBJ1-1; clone size: once; V gene: TRBV27; CDR3 protein: ASRRRERQGIPLNTEAF
J gene: TRBJ1-1; clone size: -; V gene: TRBV14; CDR3 protein: ASSQEGTNTEAF
J gene: TRBJ1-2; clone size: few; V gene: TRBV30; CDR3 protein: AWTTLGGAVGYT
J gene: TRBJ2-7; clone size: -; V gene: TRBV6-1; CDR3 protein: ASSPRSGLTYEQY
J gene: TRBJ2-5; clone size: -; V gene: TRBV11-2; CDR3 protein: ASSLWTGMAQY
J gene: TRBJ1-4; clone size: few; V gene: TRBV5-8; CDR3 protein: ASSFYRDNEKLF
J gene: TRBJ2-1; clone size: -; V gene: TRBV6-1; CDR3 protein: ASSEEGSLLYNEQF
J gene: TRBJ2-7; clone size: -; V gene: TRBV18; CDR3 protein: ASSPAGQGRYEQY
J gene: TRBJ2-5; clone size: -; V gene: TRBV9; CDR3 protein: ASSPGPGQETQY
J gene: TRBJ2-7; clone size: -; V gene: TRBV5-4; CDR3 protein: ASSLGGGSSYEQY